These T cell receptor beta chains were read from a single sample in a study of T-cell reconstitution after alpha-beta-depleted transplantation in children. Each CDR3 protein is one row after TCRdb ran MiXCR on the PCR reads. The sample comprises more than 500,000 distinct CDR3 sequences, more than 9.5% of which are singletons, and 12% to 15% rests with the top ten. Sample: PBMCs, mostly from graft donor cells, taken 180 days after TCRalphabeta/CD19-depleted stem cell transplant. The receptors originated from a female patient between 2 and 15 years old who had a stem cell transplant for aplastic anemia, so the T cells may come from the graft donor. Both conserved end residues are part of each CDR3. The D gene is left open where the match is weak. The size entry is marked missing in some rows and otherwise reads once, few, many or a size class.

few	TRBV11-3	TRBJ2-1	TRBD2	CASSFFREDEQFF	TGTGCCAGCAGCTTCTTCCGGGAGGATGAGCAGTTCTTC
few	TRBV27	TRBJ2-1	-	CASSLSRLLLYNEQFF	TGTGCCAGCAGTTTAAGTCGGCTCCTACTTTACAATGAGCAGTTCTTC
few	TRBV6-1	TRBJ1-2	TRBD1	CASRAGQKTYGYTF	TGTGCCAGCAGGGCGGGACAGAAGACCTATGGCTACACCTTC
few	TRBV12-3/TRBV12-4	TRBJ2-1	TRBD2	CASSNSGTGNEQFF	TGTGCCAGCAGTAACAGCGGGACGGGCAATGAGCAGTTCTTC
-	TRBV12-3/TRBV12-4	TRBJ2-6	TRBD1	CAISGQTKSSGANVLTF	TGTGCCATCTCGGGACAGACTAAATCCTCTGGGGCCAACGTCCTGACTTTC
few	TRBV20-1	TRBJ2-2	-	CSAPINTWWGTGELFF	TGCAGTGCTCCGATAAACACCTGGTGGGGGACCGGGGAGCTGTTTTTT
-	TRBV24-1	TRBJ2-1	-	CATSRGTSYNEQFF	TGTGCCACCAGTCGGGGCACCTCCTACAATGAGCAGTTCTTC
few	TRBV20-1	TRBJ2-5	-	CSASRGILETQYF	TGCAGTGCTAGCCGAGGGATCCTGGAGACCCAGTACTTC
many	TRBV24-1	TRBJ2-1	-	CATSGRGERYNEQFF	TGTGCCACCAGTGGTAGGGGGGAACGCTACAATGAGCAGTTCTTC
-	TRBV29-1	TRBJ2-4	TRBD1	CSVGRQGETAGSQYF	TGCAGCGTTGGAAGGCAGGGGGAGACAGCAGGGAGTCAGTACTTC
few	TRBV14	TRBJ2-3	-	CASGIRTDTQYF	TGTGCCAGCGGGATTCGCACAGATACGCAGTATTTT
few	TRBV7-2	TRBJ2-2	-	CASSSGGGWVGELFF	TGTGCCAGCAGTTCCGGAGGGGGTTGGGTCGGGGAGCTGTTTTTT
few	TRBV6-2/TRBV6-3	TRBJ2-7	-	CASSQPIRRDSYEQYF	TGTGCCAGCAGCCAACCCATCAGGCGAGACTCCTACGAGCAGTACTTC
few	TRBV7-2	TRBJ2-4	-	CASSPTGPAKNIQYF	TGTGCCAGCAGCCCCACAGGGCCGGCCAAAAACATTCAGTACTTC
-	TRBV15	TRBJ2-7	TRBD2	CATKRRTSGGKNEQYF	TGTGCCACCAAACGACGGACTAGCGGGGGGAAAAACGAGCAGTACTTC
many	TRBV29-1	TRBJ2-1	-	CSVKLADSSYNEQFF	TGCAGCGTTAAACTAGCCGACAGCTCCTACAATGAGCAGTTCTTC
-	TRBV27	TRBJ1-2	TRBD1	CASSSPSQGARGYTF	TGTGCCAGCAGTTCACCCTCACAGGGGGCCCGGGGCTACACCTTC
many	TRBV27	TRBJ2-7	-	CASSLVGGGSYEQYF	TGTGCCAGCAGTTTAGTAGGAGGGGGGAGCTACGAGCAGTACTTC
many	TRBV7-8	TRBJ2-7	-	CASSFQGTLSYEQYF	TGTGCCAGCAGCTTCCAGGGCACACTCTCCTACGAGCAGTACTTC
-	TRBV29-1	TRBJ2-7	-	CSVEVGLYEQYF	TGCAGCGTTGAAGTGGGTCTCTACGAGCAGTACTTC
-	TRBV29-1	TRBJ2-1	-	CSVYLSSYNEQFF	TGCAGCGTTTACCTAAGCTCCTACAATGAGCAGTTCTTC
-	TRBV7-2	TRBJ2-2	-	CASSSGRAGGAGELFF	TGTGCCAGCAGCTCCGGGAGGGCAGGGGGCGCCGGGGAGCTGTTTTTT
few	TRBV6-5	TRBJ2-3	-	CASSYSRWPNSRDF	TGTGCCAGCAGTTACTCGAGATGGCCCAACTCGCGGGATTTT
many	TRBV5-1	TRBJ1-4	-	CASSLEGRVFF	TGCGCCAGCAGCTTGGAAGGCAGAGTGTTTTTT
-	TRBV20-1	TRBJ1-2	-	CSARDHGVAGTF	TGCAGTGCTAGAGATCACGGGGTTGCAGGGACCTTC
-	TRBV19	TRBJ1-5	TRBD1	CASSILTGRNNQPQHF	TGTGCCAGTAGTATCCTGACAGGGAGGAACAATCAGCCCCAGCATTTT
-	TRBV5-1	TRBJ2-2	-	CASSLRWQGVNTGELFF	TGCGCCAGCAGCTTGAGGTGGCAGGGTGTGAACACCGGGGAGCTGTTTTTT
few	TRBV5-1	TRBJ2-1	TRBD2	CASSLESGRAGEQFF	TGCGCCAGCAGCTTGGAAAGCGGGAGGGCAGGTGAGCAGTTCTTC